This passage covers 11 T cell receptor beta chains from one sample sequenced in a study of human T cells and chemical hapten exposure. Time point meaning: pre-sensitization, week 0. Regarding treatment: therapeutic diphenylcyclopropenone sensitization with weekly scalp DPC. MiXCR, applied by TCRdb to the RACE reads, yields one record per CDR3 protein. The table records around 120,000 distinct CDR3 sequences, approximately 15% of them present only once. Material: whole blood, obtained in connection with sensitization to the hapten diphenylcyclopropenone (DPC). These TCRs come from a woman under 30 with alopecia areata. Some clones in this sample may be carry-over from other donors' samples.

This chain joins TRBV7-6 and TRBJ2-7; TRBD1 agrees at 8 bases. The CDR3 sequence is 15 residues long. CDR1 and CDR2 (germline): SGHVS, FNYEAQ. The V gene end was trimmed by 4 bases and the J gene end by 6 bases; junction bases not matched to a gene: 11. The CDR3: CASSSDRGRLGEQYF. The CDR3, as DNA: TGTGCCAGCAGCTCCGACAGGGGTAGGCTAGGCGAGCAGTACTTC.

CDR3: CASSSGGVNTGELFF. CDR3 DNA sequence: TGTGCCAGCAGCTCAGGGGGGGTTAACACCGGGGAGCTGTTTTTT. This chain uses TRBV11-2 with TRBJ2-2, with D perhaps being TRBD1 or TRBD2 (7 bases each). Germline V gene data show CDR1 as SGHAT and CDR2 as FQNNGV. CDR3 length: 15 residues. Trimming took off 4 bases at V and 2 bases at J, with 11 bases between the two ends.

The rearrangement links TRBV6-6 to TRBJ1-5; a weak D match, TRBD1 (5 bases). This CDR3 is 14 amino acids long. Germline V CDR1 and CDR2: MNHNY, SVGAGI (reference sequence). V lost 4 bases, J lost 5 bases, and 12 bases lay in between. CDR3 protein: CASSWDGGDQPQHF. CDR3 DNA: TGTGCCAGCAGTTGGGACGGCGGGGATCAGCCCCAGCATTTT.

The chain uses TRBV9 and TRBJ2-5; weak D call: TRBD2 (6 bases). The CDR3 has 13 residues. V lost 6 bases to trimming and J lost 1 base, with 10 bases between them. CDR1 is SGDLS and CDR2 is YYNGEE in the germline V gene. CDR3: CASTSGLQETQYF. CDR3 coding DNA: TGTGCCAGCACGTCGGGACTCCAAGAGACCCAGTACTTC.

This chain links TRBV4-1 with TRBJ1-4, with D possibly being TRBD1 (6 bases). The CDR3 consists of 16 residues. CDR1 and CDR2 (germline): MGHRA, YSYEKL. Deletions cut 3 bases from V and 7 bases from J, with 18 bases between. The CDR3 here is CASSQPTRGRSEKLFF. The CDR3, as DNA: TGCGCCAGCAGCCAGCCGACGCGGGGGCGTAGTGAAAAACTGTTTTTT.

This clonotype showed up many times. This chain uses TRBV7-9 with TRBJ1-4, with D possibly TRBD1 on 5 matching bases. This CDR3 region has 16 residues. Trimming removed 5 bases at V and 8 bases at J, with 21 bases between. CDR1 and CDR2 from the germline V gene are SEHNR and FQNEAQ (reference sequence). DNA of the CDR3: TGTGCCAGCAGCCGGAGGTTTGGGGGACGAGGAGAAAAACTGTTTTTT. Its translation: CASSRRFGGRGEKLFF.

This clonotype appeared a few times. The chain is built from TRBV4-3 and TRBJ2-3; no reliable D call. This CDR3 spans 15 amino acids. Per germline, CDR1 LGHNA and CDR2 YSLEER. The ends were cut back, 2 bases at V and 6 bases at J, with 15 bases in the middle. The CDR3: CASSQSLAPRDTQYF. The CDR3 region has the DNA TGCGCCAGCAGCCAATCCCTTGCGCCCAGGGATACGCAGTATTTT.

This chain connects TRBV12-3 or TRBV12-4 to TRBJ2-3, with 13 bases that match TRBD2. V shed 4 bases, J shed 0 bases, and the junction held 1 base outside the gene matches. This CDR3 has 16 residues. The DNA of the CDR3 is TGTGCCAGCAGTTGGACTAGCGGGGGAAGCACAGATACGCAGTATTTT. Its protein product is CASSWTSGGSTDTQYF.

The V call is TRBV5-1, the J call TRBJ2-1; a possible D gene is TRBD2 (5 bases). With 3 bases removed from V and 5 bases from J, the gap between germline ends came to 9 bases. The CDR3 runs to 13 residues. CDR1 is SGHRS and CDR2 is YFSETQ in the germline V gene. CDR3 protein: CASSWRADNEQFF. In DNA, the CDR3 is TGCGCCAGCAGCTGGCGGGCTGACAATGAGCAGTTCTTC.

This clonotype has ten or more counts. The V and J genes are TRBV6-5 and TRBJ1-2; 9 nucleotides align to TRBD1. V lost 4 bases, J lost 7 bases, and 4 bases stayed unmatched. The CDR3 loop spans 13 amino acids. Germline V gene lookup returns CDR1 MNHEY and CDR2 SVGAGI. The CDR3 region has the DNA TGTGCCAGCAGTTGGGGACAGGGAGCTGGCTACACCTTC. Its translation is CASSWGQGAGYTF.

In its sample, this clonotype was seen a few times. The gene calls are TRBV7-6 and TRBJ2-5; the D gene is possibly TRBD1 (6 bases). Trimming removed 5 bases from V and 3 bases from J, with 19 bases in between. CDR1 is SGHVS, CDR2 FNYEAQ, per germline. CDR3 length: 16 amino acids. Here the CDR3 reads CASSTSTGTTEETQYF. For the CDR3, the DNA is TGTGCCAGCAGCACCAGCACGGGGACAACTGAAGAGACCCAGTACTTC.